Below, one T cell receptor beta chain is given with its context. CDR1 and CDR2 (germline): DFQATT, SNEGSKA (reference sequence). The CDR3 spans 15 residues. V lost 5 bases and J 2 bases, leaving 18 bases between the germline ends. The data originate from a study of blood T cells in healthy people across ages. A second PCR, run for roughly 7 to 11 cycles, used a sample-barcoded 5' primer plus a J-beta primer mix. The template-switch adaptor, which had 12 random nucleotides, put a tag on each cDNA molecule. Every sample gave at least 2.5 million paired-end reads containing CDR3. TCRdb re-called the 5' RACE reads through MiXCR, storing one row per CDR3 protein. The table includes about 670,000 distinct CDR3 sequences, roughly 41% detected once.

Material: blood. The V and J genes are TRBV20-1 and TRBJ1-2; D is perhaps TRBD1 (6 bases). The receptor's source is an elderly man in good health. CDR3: CSARDPGQRNYGYTF. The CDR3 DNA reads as TGCAGTGCTCGGGATCCCGGACAGAGGAACTATGGCTACACCTTC.